This T cell receptor beta chain appears in the sequencing data of a study of molecular identifiers for immune sequencing clone quantification. CDR3 size: 14 residues. After removal of 6 bases from V and 1 base from J, the junction contained 8 bases not matched to a gene. In germline, CDR1 is DFQATT, CDR2 SNEGSKA (reference sequence). Study outcomes and limitations: Sharing of a barcode by identical TCR molecules could cause highly expanded clone sizes to be underestimated. Clones above 20 RNA copies contained over 98% of effector molecules but under 1% of naive ones.

Methods described previously, with TCR primers listed, were used for bulk TCR libraries. In TCRdb, the PCR reads were re-called with MiXCR into one record per CDR3 protein. The sample consists of 400,000 to 600,000 distinct CDR3 sequences, about 25% of them appearing once. Researchers sorted naive CD8 T cells as cells that were CD8+CD4-CCR7+CD45RA+. This clonotype was detected ten times or more. What it recognizes is unknown. The genes are TRBV20-1 and TRBJ1-1; 7 nucleotides align to TRBD1. The TCR originated in a human donor in good health. Some libraries in this study had Jurkat cell RNA spiked in. Material: naive CD8+ T cells from blood, with Jurkat cell RNA spiked in. Documented subset: FACS-sorted CD8+CD4-CCR7+CD45RA+ naive T cells. This CDR3 reads CSARQGGENTEAFF. CDR3 in DNA: TGCAGTGCCCGACAGGGTGGGGAGAACACTGAAGCTTTCTTT.